The rows below give T cell receptor beta chains drawn from one sample of a study of cytomegalovirus exposure and HLA in healthy donors. Assay used: immunoSEQ multiplex PCR; TCRdb lists only in-frame clones, some missing. In the table there are about 180,000 clones, over 75% of which are singletons. Sequences were obtained from PBMCs. All receptors derive from a man in his sixties in good health and CMV-seronegative. CDR3s include the opening cysteine and the closing phenylalanine or tryptophan.

j_call v_call cdr3_aa
TRBJ2-5 TRBV30 CAWSEGLAGGETQYF
- TRBV15 CATSRDPPGLAGGSEQYF
TRBJ2-1 TRBV5-3 CARSLAAGMFDEQFF
TRBJ2-6 TRBV18 CASSPLPPTGNGANVLTF
TRBJ2-3 TRBV19 CASSKSGQGLVDTQYF
TRBJ2-2 TRBV4-1 CASSPRSELTGELFF
TRBJ2-1 TRBV5-1 CASSLGSGGANEQFF
TRBJ2-7 TRBV5-4 CASSLTGTPYEQYF
TRBJ2-7 TRBV5-8 CASSPRTGSYEQYF
TRBJ1-1 TRBV6-1 CASSESGGATEAFF
TRBJ1-2 TRBV6-1 CASSEFPVGNYGYTF
TRBJ1-2 TRBV2 CASSARGQGDGYTF
TRBJ2-1 TRBV5-4 CASSLGKSSYNEQFF
TRBJ2-3 TRBV11-2 CASRRQGGASTDTQYF
TRBJ1-1 TRBV7-6 CASSRTVNTEAFF
TRBJ1-5 TRBV4-3 CASSQAPGQPQHF
TRBJ2-5 TRBV6-1 CASKLGGGETQYF
TRBJ2-3 TRBV29-1 CSVAADTQYF
TRBJ2-3 TRBV2 CASSEGQRPTDTQYF
TRBJ2-7 TRBV7-2 CASGTGIYEQYF
TRBJ2-3 TRBV29-1 CSVDSGTTDTQYF
TRBJ1-2 TRBV7-8 CASSLSGTGNYGYTF
TRBJ1-6 TRBV6-6 CASSPRTGEGSPLHF
TRBJ1-2 TRBV27 CASSTGGYGYTF
TRBJ1-1 TRBV6-5 CASRMTRLNTEAFF
TRBJ1-2 TRBV14 CASSPRERKGSYGYTF
TRBJ2-3 TRBV19 CASSPGTGGRLVQYF
TRBJ2-3 TRBV11-2 CASSLDRGSTDTQYF
TRBJ2-7 TRBV5-5 CASSYTGSSYEQYF
TRBJ2-3 TRBV6-5 CASSYSMSDTQYF
TRBJ2-3 TRBV7-8 CASSLAGRGDRTDTQYF
TRBJ2-3 TRBV21-1 CASSKFSRERESTDTQYF
TRBJ2-3 TRBV5-1 CASSLGGGFRDTQYF
TRBJ2-7 TRBV5-1 CASSGGNLYEQHF
TRBJ2-1 TRBV19 CASSIGRRNEQFF
TRBJ1-4 TRBV5-1 CASSYLMAGQTNEKLFF
TRBJ1-3 TRBV6-5 CASTRGAGNTIYF
TRBJ2-3 TRBV5-6 CASSFGTSGGGTDTQYF
TRBJ1-5 TRBV6-5 CASMLQQPQHF
TRBJ1-1 TRBV18 CASSPGADPTEAFF
TRBJ1-1 TRBV18 CASSPGEGTEAFF
TRBJ2-5 TRBV7-9 CASSLSGMETQYF